Listed below are T cell receptor beta chains from one sample, sequenced in a study of blood T cell repertoires in COVID-19. Only in-frame clones appear in the TCRdb table, and some are missing; sequencing was by immunoSEQ multiplex PCR. The sample includes about 66,000 clones, over 75% of them seen just once. Sequencing was carried out using peripheral blood. All receptors come from a human donor in a cohort sampled during active COVID-19. Both conserved end residues are part of each CDR3. D genes are given only for firm matches.

V: TRBV5-4; D: -; J: TRBJ2-5; CDR3: CASSLWESETQYF; DNA: TGTGCCAGCAGCTTGTGGGAGTCAGAGACCCAGTACTTC
V: TRBV6-1; D: -; J: TRBJ2-7; CDR3: CASSEVGASSDEQYF; DNA: TGTGCCAGCAGTGAAGTGGGGGCTTCTAGTGATGAGCAGTACTTC
V: TRBV6-2/TRBV6-3; D: TRBD2; J: TRBJ2-7; CDR3: CASSPGLAGAYNYEQYF; DNA: TGTGCCAGCAGCCCAGGACTAGCGGGAGCCTATAACTACGAGCAGTACTTC
V: TRBV19; D: TRBD1; J: TRBJ2-3; CDR3: CASSMGQGAGDTQYF; DNA: TGTGCCAGTAGTATGGGACAGGGGGCTGGAGATACGCAGTATTTT
V: TRBV27; D: TRBD1; J: TRBJ2-7; CDR3: CASSLSGQGHEQYF; DNA: TGTGCCAGCAGTTTATCGGGACAGGGACACGAGCAGTACTTC
V: TRBV12-3/TRBV12-4; D: -; J: TRBJ2-7; CDR3: CASSLGLPSEQYF; DNA: TGTGCCAGCAGTTTGGGGCTGCCTTCGGAGCAGTACTTC
V: TRBV6-2/TRBV6-3; D: TRBD2; J: TRBJ2-7; CDR3: CASSYPAKTSGRASTYEQYF; DNA: TGTGCCAGCAGTTACCCCGCCAAGACTAGCGGGAGGGCCTCTACGTACGAGCAGTACTTC
V: TRBV2; D: TRBD2; J: TRBJ2-1; CDR3: CASRALAGLSYNEQFF; DNA: TGTGCCAGCAGGGCGCTAGCGGGATTATCCTACAATGAGCAGTTCTTC
V: TRBV11-2; D: TRBD1; J: TRBJ2-7; CDR3: CASSLGGQSYEQYF; DNA: TGTGCCAGCAGCCTAGGGGGCCAATCCTACGAGCAGTACTTC
V: TRBV30; D: TRBD1; J: TRBJ2-5; CDR3: CAWSVRAGGLGLKETQYF; DNA: TGTGCCTGGAGTGTACGGGCAGGGGGCCTTGGTCTTAAAGAGACCCAGTACTTC
V: TRBV12-3/TRBV12-4; D: -; J: TRBJ2-7; CDR3: CASSPGPAVQYF; DNA: TGTGCCAGCAGTCCTGGGCCAGCGGTGCAGTACTTC
V: TRBV7-9; D: -; J: TRBJ2-7; CDR3: CASSPPGLSYEQYF; DNA: TGTGCCAGCAGCCCCCCCGGGTTAAGTTACGAGCAGTACTTC